The clone carrying this T cell receptor beta chain appeared a single time. The V gene's germline CDR1 is PRHDT and CDR2 FYEKMQ (reference sequence). Unmatched junction bases numbered 8, after V lost 5 bases and J lost 3 bases. There are 15 residues in the CDR3. CD45RO-negative cells were positively selected for CCR7, leaving out terminally differentiated effector memory CD45RA+ cells. Healthy HIV-negative adults with no recent acute infections or vaccinations were recruited as donors. Each donor was a Caucasian adult residing in Nashville, Tennessee. The data originate from a study of shared clonotypes between healthy human individuals. The authors distributed each subset's genomic DNA evenly over several immunoSEQ plates. The assay was immunoSEQ multiplex PCR, and TCRdb's table has in-frame clones only and misses some. The repertoire consists of hundreds of thousands of clones, with approximately 95% occurring once and the leading ten covering about 0.11%.

The chain links TRBV13 to TRBJ2-3; TRBD1 matches 7 bases. The receptor comes from a woman aged 30 to 39 in good health. Input material: naive CD8+ T cells sorted from blood. The CDR3 here is CASSGRDSSTDTQYF. The DNA for the CDR3 is TGTGCCAGCAGCGGCCGGGACAGCTCGACAGATACGCAGTATTTT.